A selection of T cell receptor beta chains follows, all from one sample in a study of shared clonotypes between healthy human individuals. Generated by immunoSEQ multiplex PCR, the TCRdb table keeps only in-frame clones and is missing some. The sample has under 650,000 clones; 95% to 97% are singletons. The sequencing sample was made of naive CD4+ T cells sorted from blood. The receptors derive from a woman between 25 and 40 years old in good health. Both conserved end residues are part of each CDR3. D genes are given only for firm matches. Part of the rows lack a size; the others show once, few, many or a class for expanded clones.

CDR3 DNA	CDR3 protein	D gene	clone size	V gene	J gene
TGCGCCAGCAGCTTACAGGGTTGGGACACTGAAGCTTTCTTT	CASSLQGWDTEAFF	.	.	TRBV5-1	TRBJ1-1
TGCGCCAGCAGTGAGACGGATTCAAGCTCCTACGAGCAGTACTTC	CASSETDSSSYEQYF	.	.	TRBV10-2	TRBJ2-7
TGCGCCAGCAGCTTGGCCCTAAATGAGCAGTTCTTC	CASSLALNEQFF	.	once	TRBV5-1	TRBJ2-1
TGTGCCAGCAGTGTAGGGACAGGGAGGCATCAGCCCCAGCATTTT	CASSVGTGRHQPQHF	TRBD1	.	TRBV27	TRBJ1-5
TGTGCCAGCAGCCTAGCTGGGGGTACCTACGAGCAGTACTTC	CASSLAGGTYEQYF	.	.	TRBV6-5	TRBJ2-7
TGTGCCAGCAGTTACGGACAGGCTGGAGGAAAACTGTTTTTT	CASSYGQAGGKLFF	TRBD1	.	TRBV6-5	TRBJ1-4
TGCGCCAGCAGCGCAATAATTTTTGGCACTGAAGCTTTCTTT	CASSAIIFGTEAFF	.	.	TRBV5-1	TRBJ1-1
TGTGCCACTACCGGGACAGGGGCACCCAACGACTATGGCTACACCTTC	CATTGTGAPNDYGYTF	TRBD1	few	TRBV19	TRBJ1-2
TGTGCCAGCAGTTATAGGGGACAGAAATACGAGCAGTACTTC	CASSYRGQKYEQYF	TRBD1	.	TRBV6-6	TRBJ2-7
TGTGCCAGCAGTTACTCAGGACGGCGGGGATCCCTGGGAGCTTTCTTT	CASSYSGRRGSLGAFF	.	.	TRBV6-6	TRBJ1-1
TGTGCCAGCAGTCCGCCCGGGGTCAGAGGGGAGAGGGACAATGAGCAGTTCTTC	CASSPPGVRGERDNEQFF	.	.	TRBV27	TRBJ2-1
TGTGCCAGCAGCTCCCGGACAGGGCTAGAGACCCAGTACTTC	CASSSRTGLETQYF	TRBD1	.	TRBV7-2	TRBJ2-5
TGTGCCAGCAGCTCACATGGGACAGAAGCTTTCTTT	CASSSHGTEAFF	.	.	TRBV7-9	TRBJ1-1
TGCGCCAGCAGCCAGATGATCCGACGGGGAGCTAACTATGGCTACACCTTC	CASSQMIRRGANYGYTF	.	few	TRBV4-1	TRBJ1-2